Shown below are 5 T cell receptor beta chains from a single sample sequenced in a study of T-cell memory formation after mild COVID-19. MiXCR, applied by TCRdb to the 5' RACE reads, yields one record per CDR3 protein. Here the sample spans around 200,000 distinct CDR3 sequences, around 27% being singletons. Source material: PBMCs or a T cell subset sorted from them (not recorded which). The receptors derive from an adult woman who had mild COVID-19 (a few samples of this study predate the infection). Cell type and time point are not known.

This clonotype was found a few times. J is TRBJ2-5 and V is TRBV5-1; the D gene is possibly TRBD1 (6 bases). Trimming took 0 bases from V and 5 from J, leaving 8 bases between them. The CDR3 is made up of 13 amino acids. Germline CDR1 is SGHRS and CDR2 is YFSETQ. The CDR3 here is CASSLDQGETQYF. The CDR3 nucleotides read TGCGCCAGCAGCTTGGACCAGGGGGAGACCCAGTACTTC.

This clonotype appeared a single time. This chain links TRBV27 with TRBJ2-1; D is perhaps TRBD1 (5 bases). The CDR3 covers 14 residues. The V end lost 3 bases, the J end lost 4 bases, and 10 bases lay between the germline ends. CDR1 is MNHEY, CDR2 SMNVEV, per germline (reference sequence). The CDR3 DNA sequence: TGTGCCAGCAGTTTTACGTCAGGGTACAATGAGCAGTTCTTC. Encoded protein: CASSFTSGYNEQFF.

In this sample, this clonotype turned up a few times. The chain carries TRBV7-2 and TRBJ2-3, with D perhaps TRBD1 (5 bases). CDR3 size: 13 residues. CDR1 and CDR2 (germline): SGHTA, FQGNSA. V lost 4 bases, J lost 2 bases, and 7 bases lay in between. CDR3 in amino acids: CASSSQATDTQYF. CDR3 sequence (DNA): TGTGCCAGCAGCTCACAGGCCACAGATACGCAGTATTTT.

This clonotype was seen only a few times. The CDR3 sequence: CATSETGSEQFF. The CDR3 coding sequence is TGTGCCACCAGTGAGACGGGTTCCGAGCAGTTCTTC. This chain links TRBV24-1 with TRBJ2-1; D unresolved. CDR3 length equals 12 residues. The V end lost 4 bases, the J end lost 10 bases, and 10 bases lay between the germline ends. Germline V gene data show CDR1 as KGHDR and CDR2 as SFDVKD.

The rearrangement joins TRBV4-1 to TRBJ2-5; D is perhaps TRBD1 (5 bases). Trimming stripped 7 bases from V and 7 bases from J, with 19 bases between. The CDR3 length is 14 residues. CDR1 is MGHRA and CDR2 is YSYEKL in the germline V gene. The CDR3: CASKEEAGIGTQYF. The CDR3 DNA sequence: TGCGCCAGCAAGGAAGAGGCAGGGATAGGGACCCAGTACTTC.